Listed below are T cell receptor beta chains from one sample, sequenced in a study of blood T cell repertoires in COVID-19. The repertoire was sequenced with immunoSEQ multiplex PCR; TCRdb's copy has only in-frame clones and lacks some. The sample comprises more than 150,000 clones, approximately 80% of which are singletons, and approximately 15% rests with the top ten. The sample was PBMCs or T cells enriched from blood (not recorded which). These receptors all stem from a man aged 55 to 70 who had been exposed to COVID-19. Each CDR3 is given without its conserved first and last residue. Clone size is not always given. Where it is, it says once, few, many or a class for expanded clones.

J | size | V | CDR3
TRBJ1-1 | - | TRBV5-6 | ASSSLVGNTEAF
TRBJ2-1 | - | TRBV28 | ASSLPAGSGSSEQF
TRBJ2-7 | - | TRBV9 | ASSVGGGLSDEQY
TRBJ2-2 | - | TRBV24-1 | ATRTPLTGELF
TRBJ1-5 | - | TRBV27 | ASSSWGAQGGSQPQH
TRBJ2-1 | - | TRBV19 | ASQGLAGHNEQF
TRBJ1-2 | - | TRBV11-2 | ASSLGAESYGYT
TRBJ2-2 | - | TRBV28 | ASRGQGFAGELF
TRBJ2-6 | - | TRBV7-9 | ASSLATGTGFFLT
TRBJ2-7 | - | TRBV27 | ASSPRTGPISYEQY
TRBJ2-1 | - | TRBV10-2 | ASSDHRNEQF
TRBJ2-5 | - | TRBV9 | ASSPGTSMGPYQETQY
TRBJ2-5 | few | TRBV6-2/TRBV6-3 | ASSSFRETQY
TRBJ2-5 | few | TRBV19 | ASSIDSGTPGLTQY
TRBJ2-3 | - | TRBV28 | ASSPGTSGLDTQY
TRBJ1-2 | - | TRBV24-1 | ATNHRIGDGYT
TRBJ2-7 | - | TRBV9 | ASSVAPVAGGSFYEQY
TRBJ2-5 | - | TRBV7-2 | ASSLGGGGAQY
TRBJ1-2 | - | TRBV6-5 | ASSSTLYGYT
TRBJ2-3 | - | TRBV9 | ASSVVGTDTQY
TRBJ2-7 | - | TRBV10-3 | AIKRDGGALVEQY
TRBJ1-4 | - | TRBV10-2 | ASSESQTTNEKLF
TRBJ2-5 | - | TRBV27 | ASSQAPTGGETQY
TRBJ1-3 | - | TRBV5-1 | ATQGGSPNSGNTIY
TRBJ2-1 | - | TRBV27 | ASSSGPPSGSGGEQF
TRBJ1-2 | few | TRBV28 | AIPNRDWGGYT
TRBJ1-1 | few | TRBV2 | ASSEVREGEAF
TRBJ2-3 | few | TRBV9 | ASSPRTGRFTDTQY
TRBJ1-1 | - | TRBV5-4 | ASSLDRVGAF
TRBJ2-1 | - | TRBV5-4 | ASGREVHNEQF
TRBJ1-5 | few | TRBV2 | ASSEAGSKGPQH
TRBJ2-1 | - | TRBV4-2 | ASSQDLNSGISYNEQF
TRBJ2-7 | - | TRBV6-1 | ASSEGYPGKSYEQY
TRBJ2-3 | - | TRBV5-1 | ASSATGTGVADTQY
TRBJ2-2 | - | TRBV28 | ASKQTWSQNTGELF
TRBJ1-1 | - | TRBV10-1 | ASSESISRGVTEAF
TRBJ1-2 | - | TRBV6-5 | ACLRDRGNYGYT
TRBJ2-3 | - | TRBV21-1 | ASSKGDRADTDTQY
TRBJ1-2 | - | TRBV6-5 | ASSYSARVLDGYT
TRBJ1-4 | - | TRBV27 | ASRPGTVGNEKLF
TRBJ2-3 | - | TRBV18 | ASSTIRPGTDTQY
TRBJ1-2 | - | TRBV15 | ATSRGDMNGYT
TRBJ2-3 | - | TRBV5-1 | ASSSGTGESTRY
TRBJ2-7 | - | TRBV1 | TSSQVSPGEQY
TRBJ1-4 | - | TRBV29-1 | SVGRGVGEKLF
TRBJ2-1 | - | TRBV5-3 | ARVPLASGRF
TRBJ2-2 | - | TRBV10-3 | ASQGGQGNTGELF
TRBJ2-5 | - | TRBV7-3 | ASSPRRTGGQETQY
TRBJ2-3 | once | TRBV30 | AWRGDQWRKDTQY
TRBJ1-6 | - | TRBV2 | ASSVEGPYNSPLH
TRBJ2-1 | - | TRBV19 | ASGGLYNEQF